Following are 27 T cell receptor beta chains from one sample sequenced in a study of blood T cells in healthy people across ages (dated by TCRdb to 2013 to 2016). The method behind the library was 5' RACE. This sample was sequenced with an Illumina HiSeq 2500. A second PCR of about 6 to 12 cycles was run with a J-beta primer mix and a sample-barcoded 5' primer. TCRdb took the public reads, trimmed them with fastp at Q25, ran MiXCR for clone calling and kept in-frame beta chains. CDR3 protein sequences are deduplicated, and each keeps its most common genes and DNA. The sample has around 750,000 distinct CDR3 sequences on record, less than 70% of them singletons. Around 40% of the sample is taken by the ten largest. Sequencing was performed on blood. All receptors come from a man older than 75 in good health.

The table lists this clonotype with a few counts. The chain couples TRBV27 to TRBJ2-5; TRBD2 aligns across 9 bases. Trimming at V came to 2 bases and at J to 4 bases, leaving 2 bases not matched to a gene. The germline V gene has CDR1 MNHEY and CDR2 SMNVEV (reference sequence). The length of the CDR3 is 14 residues. CDR3 protein: CASSLAGGPETQYF. DNA for the CDR3: TGTGCCAGCAGTTTAGCGGGAGGGCCAGAGACCCAGTACTTC.

The CDR3 loop is CSAPGGRDRWTQYF. DNA for the CDR3: TGCAGTGCCCCGGGGGGCAGGGATCGATGGACCCAGTACTTC. The rearrangement uses TRBV20-1 and TRBJ2-5, with D perhaps TRBD2 (7 bases). Germline loops: CDR1 DFQATT, CDR2 SNEGSKA (reference sequence). The germline V and J ends were trimmed by 6 bases and 7 bases, with 21 bases remaining between them. The CDR3 totals 14 residues.

There are many counts of this clonotype. Here the CDR3 DNA reads TGCAGCGTGTCCCAGGACAGGGTGAACATTCAGTACTTC. Encoded protein: CSVSQDRVNIQYF. V and J are TRBV29-1 and TRBJ2-4; 8 bases are a match to TRBD1. CDR1 and CDR2 from the germline V gene are SQVTM and ANQGSEA. The CDR3 totals 13 residues. With 6 bases clipped from V and 7 bases from J, the junction kept 8 bases outside the gene matches.

V gene TRBV7-9 combines with J gene TRBJ2-3; 8 positions match TRBD1. With 1 base clipped from V and 5 bases from J, the junction kept 5 bases outside the gene matches. Per germline, CDR1 SEHNR and CDR2 FQNEAQ (reference sequence). The CDR3 runs to 15 residues. CDR3 loop: CASSLGQGMGDTQYF. The CDR3 coding sequence is TGTGCCAGCAGCTTAGGACAGGGGATGGGAGATACGCAGTATTTT.

The V call is TRBV3-1, the J call TRBJ1-1; 7 bases are a match to TRBD1. The junction had 5 bases not matched to a gene; V was cut back by 2 bases and J by 11 bases. The CDR3 is 12 residues long. Per germline, CDR1 LGHDT and CDR2 YNNKEL (reference sequence). The chain's CDR3 is CASSQLDRDAFF. CDR3 sequence (DNA): TGTGCCAGCAGCCAACTAGACAGGGACGCTTTCTTT.

The V call is TRBV29-1, the J call TRBJ2-1; perhaps TRBD2 as D (6 bases). CDR1 is SQVTM, CDR2 ANQGSEA, per germline. The CDR3 is made up of 12 amino acids. Trimming pared 5 bases from V and 6 bases from J, leaving 11 bases between. The CDR3 sequence: CSVRAGFNEQFF. DNA of the CDR3: TGCAGCGTTCGGGCGGGGTTCAATGAGCAGTTCTTC.

J is TRBJ1-4 and V is TRBV7-9; maybe TRBD1 (5 bases). From germline, CDR1 is SEHNR and CDR2 FQNEAQ (reference sequence). V lost 2 bases to trimming and J lost 8 bases, with 12 bases between them. CDR3 length: 14 amino acids. The CDR3 sequence is CASSLHGAGEKLFF. Here the CDR3 DNA reads TGTGCCAGCAGCTTACATGGTGCAGGGGAAAAACTGTTTTTT.

This clonotype was found a few times. The chain couples TRBV28 to TRBJ1-5; 7 bases are shared with TRBD1. Per the germline V gene, CDR1 is MDHEN and CDR2 is SYDVKM. This CDR3 has 16 residues. With 4 bases clipped from V and 2 bases from J, the junction kept 8 bases outside the gene matches. The CDR3 region has the DNA TGTGCCAGCAGTTACCAGGGGGGGCTAGGCAATCAGCCCCAGCATTTT. Translation gives CASSYQGGLGNQPQHF.

The chain is built from TRBV5-1 and TRBJ2-1, with a weak D call TRBD2 (6 bases). The CDR3 is 16 residues long. The germline V gene has CDR1 SGHRS and CDR2 YFSETQ. The germline V and J ends were trimmed by 0 bases and 6 bases, with 16 bases remaining between them. The CDR3 is CASSLDPGGSFNEQFF. The CDR3, as DNA: TGCGCCAGCAGCTTGGATCCCGGGGGAAGCTTCAATGAGCAGTTCTTC.

This clonotype has only a few counts. The CDR3 sequence: CASSLAGTGFSYEQYF. The CDR3 DNA reads TGTGCCAGCAGCTTGGCCGGGACAGGCTTCTCCTACGAGCAGTACTTC. This chain joins TRBV7-9 and TRBJ2-7, with 8 bases matching TRBD1. The V and J ends lost 3 bases and 0 bases, in that order; junction bases with no gene match: 7. The CDR3 sequence is 16 residues long. Germline V gene lookup returns CDR1 SEHNR and CDR2 FQNEAQ (reference sequence).

Worth noting for this clonotype: A read error may produce the germline difference seen at one junction end. The genes are TRBV7-9 and TRBJ2-1, with a tentative D call TRBD2 (6 bases). Germline V lookup: CDR1 SEHNR, CDR2 FQNEAQ (reference sequence). The CDR3 totals 14 residues. CDR3 nucleotide sequence: TGTACCAGCAGCGGGCCCGCATCCTACAATGAGCAGTTCTTC. Its translation: CTSSGPASYNEQFF.

The rearrangement uses TRBV7-8 and TRBJ2-7, with TRBD1 identical over 8 bases. The V gene end was trimmed by 0 bases and the J gene end by 4 bases; junction bases not matched to a gene: 5. The CDR3 spans 15 residues. CDR1 is SGHVS and CDR2 is FQNEAQ in the germline V gene. The DNA for the CDR3 is TGTGCCAGCAGCTTAGCCACAGGGGGTGGTTACGAGCAGTACTTC. Its protein is CASSLATGGGYEQYF.

V is TRBV4-1 and J is TRBJ1-5, with TRBD1 as a possible D gene (5 bases). Trimming took 1 base from V and 9 from J, leaving 25 bases between them. This CDR3 has 18 residues. In germline, CDR1 is MGHRA, CDR2 YSYEKL. DNA of the CDR3: TGCGCCAGCAGCCAAGGCTTACTATGGGAGGGGATACAATGGCCCCAGCATTTT. Translated, it gives CASSQGLLWEGIQWPQHF.

The chain employs TRBV5-1 and TRBJ1-1; D is perhaps TRBD1 (5 bases). Trimming pared 3 bases from V and 1 base from J, leaving 10 bases between. Germline V lookup: CDR1 SGHRS, CDR2 YFSETQ. The CDR3 runs 14 residues. This CDR3 reads CASSWTTGNTEAFF. CDR3 nucleotides: TGCGCCAGCAGCTGGACTACAGGGAACACTGAAGCTTTCTTT.

The genes are TRBV3-1 and TRBJ2-1; D is unresolved. The CDR3 runs to 13 residues. Trimming left V 2 bases short and J 4 bases short, with 6 bases between. Germline CDR1 is LGHDT and CDR2 is YNNKEL (reference sequence). The CDR3: CASSQQQYNEQFF. The CDR3 DNA sequence: TGTGCCAGCAGCCAACAACAGTACAATGAGCAGTTCTTC.

This clonotype was observed a few times. J is TRBJ2-5 and V is TRBV6-6, with 12 positions matching TRBD2. With 6 bases clipped from V and 11 bases from J, the junction kept 13 bases outside the gene matches. The CDR3 length is 15 residues. Per the germline V gene, CDR1 is MNHNY and CDR2 is SVGAGI (reference sequence). CDR3 sequence: CASSTRTSGEYVQYF. CDR3 nucleotides: TGTGCCAGCAGCACCAGGACTAGCGGGGAGTACGTGCAGTACTTC.

The chain carries TRBV7-2 and TRBJ2-7, with D possibly matching TRBD1 (5 bases). The CDR3 runs to 13 residues. With 3 bases removed from V and 6 bases from J, the gap between germline ends came to 12 bases. Germline V CDR1 and CDR2: SGHTA, FQGNSA. The CDR3 bases are TGTGCCAGCAGCTTCCCAGGGAAAGGCGAGCAGTACTTC. Amino acid sequence: CASSFPGKGEQYF.

This rearrangement joins TRBV7-9 to TRBJ1-1; D gene unclear. This CDR3 contains 15 residues. CDR1 and CDR2 from the germline V gene are SEHNR and FQNEAQ (reference sequence). The V end lost 5 bases, the J end lost 0 bases, and 13 bases lay between the germline ends. The CDR3 loop reads CASSPVRGLNTEAFF. CDR3 sequence (DNA): TGTGCCAGCAGCCCAGTGAGAGGGCTGAACACTGAAGCTTTCTTT.

This chain links TRBV7-9 with TRBJ2-7; D possibly matches TRBD1 or TRBD2 (5 bases each). The V end lost 4 bases, the J end lost 6 bases, and 10 bases lay between the germline ends. The CDR3 loop spans 12 amino acids. In germline, CDR1 is SEHNR, CDR2 FQNEAQ (reference sequence). DNA of the CDR3: TGTGCCAGCAGCTCCTACGGGACCGAGCAGTACTTC. This encodes CASSSYGTEQYF.

The V gene is TRBV5-6, the J gene TRBJ2-7; 7 bases fit TRBD2. V lost 0 bases and J lost 1; bases outside the gene matches: 13. This CDR3 spans 18 amino acids. CDR1 and CDR2 from the germline V gene are SGHDT and YYEEEE. The CDR3: CASSLDFLGGSGSYEQYF. CDR3 bases: TGTGCCAGCAGCTTGGACTTTCTGGGCGGGAGTGGGTCCTACGAGCAGTACTTC.

The gene calls are TRBV29-1 and TRBJ1-2; TRBD1 aligns across 7 bases. Trimming at V came to 6 bases and at J to 8 bases, leaving 3 bases not matched to a gene. CDR1 is SQVTM, CDR2 ANQGSEA, per germline. The CDR3 has 10 residues. CDR3: CSVDRVGYTF. For the CDR3, the DNA is TGCAGCGTAGACAGGGTCGGCTACACCTTC.

V gene TRBV10-3 combines with J gene TRBJ2-5; tentatively, D is TRBD1 or TRBD2 (5 bases each). Germline V lookup: CDR1 ENHRY, CDR2 SYGVKD. The ends were cut back, 9 bases at V and 4 bases at J, with 18 bases in the middle. The CDR3 is made up of 14 amino acids. The CDR3 nucleotides read TGTGCCATACGGCCGGGACCAGCAGTAGAGACCCAGTACTTC. It translates to CAIRPGPAVETQYF.

CDR3 bases: TGTGCCAGCAGTTACTACAGGGGCACAGATACGCAGTATTTT. Residues: CASSYYRGTDTQYF. The rearrangement uses TRBV6-5 and TRBJ2-3, with a weak D call TRBD1 (6 bases). Per the germline V gene, CDR1 is MNHEY and CDR2 is SVGAGI. The CDR3 covers 14 residues. With 1 base removed from V and 1 base from J, the gap between germline ends came to 6 bases.

This clonotype showed up just a few times. In nucleotides, the CDR3 is TGTGCCAGCAGTTTAACTAGCGCGACCTACGAGCAGTACTTC. This gives the protein CASSLTSATYEQYF. The V call is TRBV6-2 or TRBV6-3, the J call TRBJ2-7; 7 bases line up with TRBD2. V was clipped by 4 bases and J by 2 bases; unmatched bases: 5. Germline assignment: CDR1 MNHEY and CDR2 SVGEGT. CDR3 length: 14 amino acids.

The V gene is TRBV24-1, the J gene TRBJ2-1; the match to TRBD1 covers 7 bases. The CDR3 consists of 15 residues. Germline V CDR1 and CDR2: KGHDR, SFDVKD. The V gene end was trimmed by 0 bases and the J gene end by 7 bases; junction bases not matched to a gene: 5. CDR3 sequence reads: CATSDLTTGWNEQFF. The DNA of the CDR3 is TGTGCCACCAGTGATTTGACGACAGGGTGGAATGAGCAGTTCTTC.

J is TRBJ2-3 and V is TRBV20-1; D remains ambiguous. The ends were cut back, 6 bases at V and 8 bases at J, with 12 bases in the middle. The CDR3 runs 11 residues. CDR1 is DFQATT, CDR2 SNEGSKA, per germline (reference sequence). The CDR3 reads CSARWAGTQYF. DNA for the CDR3: TGCAGTGCACGGTGGGCAGGTACGCAGTATTTT.

The chain uses TRBV3-1 and TRBJ1-1; D call uncertain. Per the germline V gene, CDR1 is LGHDT and CDR2 is YNNKEL (reference sequence). V was clipped by 4 bases and J by 2 bases, with 14 bases between them. The length of the CDR3 is 15 residues. The DNA of the CDR3 is TGTGCCAGCAGCCCACCACCGGCGGGTAACACTGAAGCTTTCTTT. This codes for CASSPPPAGNTEAFF.